The clone carrying this T cell receptor beta chain was found many times. Antigen unknown. CDR3 size: 12 residues. The germline V gene encodes CDR1 SNHLY and CDR2 FYNNEI. V was clipped by 2 bases and J by 6 bases, with 4 bases between them. Production of TCR cDNA was by 5'RACE template switching, which also added a universal primer site and UMIs. Each CDR3 protein is one row after TCRdb ran MiXCR on the 5' RACE reads. The profile shows about 340,000 distinct CDR3 sequences, 3% to 4.5% of them singletons. This specimen belongs to a study of T cells after yellow fever vaccination. Study overall: SMART-Seq v4 Ultra Low Input handled preparation of low-cell-number fractions.

Study-level results: Faster peaking, at day 5 versus 15, marked a secondary response that was weaker. Contaminating bulk clonotypes could be abundant in FACS-sorted repertoires.

This receptor was identified in a young man who received the YFV17D yellow fever vaccine. Specimen: PBMCs, collected 5 days after the yellow fever booster vaccination. The V call is TRBV2, the J call TRBJ2-2; D not resolved. CDR3 bases: TGTGCCAGCAGTGAATGGGCCGGGGAGCTGTTTTTT. It yields the protein CASSEWAGELFF.